What follows is one TCR beta chain and its context. This record belongs to a study of cytomegalovirus exposure and HLA in healthy donors. PCR employed 60 Vbeta and 13 Jbeta primers. Some clones are missing from TCRdb's copy, which holds only in-frame ones; the method was immunoSEQ multiplex PCR. The table includes 65,000 to 85,000 clones, 70% to 80% detected once. Trimming removed 0 bases from V and 0 bases from J, with 6 bases in between. CDR1 and CDR2 (germline): SGHRS, YFSETQ. The CDR3 length is 15 residues. The sequence was obtained from a middle-aged man in good health and CMV-seropositive. Sequencing input: PBMCs. The chain employs TRBV5-1 and TRBJ2-2, with unresolved D. CDR3 amino acids: CASSLATSNTGELFF. The CDR3 DNA reads as TGCGCCAGCAGCTTGGCTACCTCGAACACCGGGGAGCTGTTTTTT. Combining the CDR3 with reference TRBV5-1 and TRBJ2-2 gives the whole variable domain KAGVTQTPRYLIKTRGQQVTLSCSPISGHRSVSWYQQTPGQGLQFLFEYFSETQRNKGNFPGRFSGRQFSNSRSEMNVSTLELGDSALYLCASSLATSNTGELFFGEGSRLTVL.